This record looks at one T cell receptor (beta chain) sequence and its context. The data stem from a study of blood T cell repertoires in COVID-19. The CDR3 covers 14 residues. The V and J ends lost 4 bases and 5 bases respectively, with 14 bases between them. The germline V gene has CDR1 KGHSH and CDR2 LQKENI. The protocol was immunoSEQ multiplex PCR, while the TCRdb copy is restricted to in-frame clones and leaves out a portion. The data hold about 160,000 clones, with roughly 80% observed a single time. The rearrangement uses TRBV18 and TRBJ1-1; the D is unclear. Sequencing used PBMCs or T cells enriched from blood (not recorded which). This TCR came from a woman between 35 and 50 years old with acute COVID-19. CDR3 DNA sequence: TGTGCCAGCTCACGGGTTGGAGGGTTTACTGAAGCTTTCTTT. Protein: CASSRVGGFTEAFF.